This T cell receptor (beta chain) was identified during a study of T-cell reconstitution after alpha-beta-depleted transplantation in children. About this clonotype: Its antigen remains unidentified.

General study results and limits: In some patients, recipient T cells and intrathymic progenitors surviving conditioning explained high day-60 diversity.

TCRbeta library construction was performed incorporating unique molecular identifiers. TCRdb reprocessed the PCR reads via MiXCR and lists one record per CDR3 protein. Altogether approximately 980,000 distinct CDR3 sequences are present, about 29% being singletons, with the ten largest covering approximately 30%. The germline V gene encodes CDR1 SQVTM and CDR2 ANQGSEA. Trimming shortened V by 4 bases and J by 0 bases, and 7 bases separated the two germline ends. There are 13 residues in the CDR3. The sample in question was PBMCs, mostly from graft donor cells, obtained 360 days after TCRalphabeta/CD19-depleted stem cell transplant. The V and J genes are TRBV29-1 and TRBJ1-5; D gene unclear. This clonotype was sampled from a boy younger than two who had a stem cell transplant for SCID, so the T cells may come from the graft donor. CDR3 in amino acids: CSVATVSNQPQHF. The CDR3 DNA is TGCAGCGTTGCTACAGTTAGCAATCAGCCCCAGCATTTT.